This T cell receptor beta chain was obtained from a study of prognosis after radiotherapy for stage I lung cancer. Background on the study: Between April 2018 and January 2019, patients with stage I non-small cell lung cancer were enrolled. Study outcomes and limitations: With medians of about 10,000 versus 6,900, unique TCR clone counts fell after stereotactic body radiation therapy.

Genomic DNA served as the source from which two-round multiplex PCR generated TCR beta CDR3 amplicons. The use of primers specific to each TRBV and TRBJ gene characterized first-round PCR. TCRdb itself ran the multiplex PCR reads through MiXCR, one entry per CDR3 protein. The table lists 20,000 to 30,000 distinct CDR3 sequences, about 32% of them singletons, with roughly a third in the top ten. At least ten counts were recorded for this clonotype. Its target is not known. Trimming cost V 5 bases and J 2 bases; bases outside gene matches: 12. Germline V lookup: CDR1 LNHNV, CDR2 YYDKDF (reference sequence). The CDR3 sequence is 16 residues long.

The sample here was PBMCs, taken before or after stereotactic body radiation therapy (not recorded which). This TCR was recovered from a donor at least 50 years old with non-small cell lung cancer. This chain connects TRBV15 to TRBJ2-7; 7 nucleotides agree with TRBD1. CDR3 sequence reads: CATSGPTGDPTYEQYF. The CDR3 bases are TGTGCCACCAGCGGGCCCACAGGGGACCCGACCTACGAGCAGTACTTC. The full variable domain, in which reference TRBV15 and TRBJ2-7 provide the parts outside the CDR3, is DAMVIQNPRYQVTQFGKPVTLSCSQTLNHNVMYWYQQKSSQAPKLLFHYYDKDFNNEADTPDNFQSRRPNTSFCFLDIRSPGLGDTAMYLCATSGPTGDPTYEQYFGPGTRLTVT.